Sequencing of this T cell receptor (beta chain) was carried out in a study of blood T cell repertoires in COVID-19. This CDR3 has 13 amino acids. Germline lookup yields CDR1 MDHEN and CDR2 SYDVKM. The V gene lost 8 bases and the J gene lost 0 bases, with 11 bases spanning the gap. The protocol was immunoSEQ multiplex PCR, while the TCRdb copy is restricted to in-frame clones and leaves out a portion. The data hold around 190,000 clones, with roughly 80% observed a single time. V and J are TRBV28 and TRBJ2-7; maybe TRBD1 (5 bases). Sequenced material: peripheral blood. The sequence derives from a middle-aged woman with COVID-19, enrolled during active disease. This CDR3 reads CASGANPSYEQYF. The CDR3 nucleotides are TGTGCCAGCGGGGCCAATCCCTCCTACGAGCAGTACTTC.